This T cell receptor (beta chain) was identified during a study of shared clonotypes between healthy human individuals. Study-wide results and limits: Naive subsets usually exceeded memory subsets in estimated richness. Generation probabilities were higher for clonotypes shared across all four sorted-subset donors than for unshared ones.

Germline lookup yields CDR1 SEHNR and CDR2 FQNEAQ (reference sequence). This CDR3 contains 16 residues. V lost 5 bases to trimming and J lost 1 base, with 14 bases between them. On this clone itself: Antigen unknown.

Repertoires were generated with immunoSEQ multiplex PCR, while TCRdb's copy carries only in-frame clones and drops some. Of about 1.5 million clones listed, 96% are singletons. The chain employs TRBV7-9 and TRBJ2-2, with D perhaps matching TRBD2 (5 bases). The sequence was collected from a man in his thirties or forties in good health. Sequencing was done on a sample of naive CD4+ T cells sorted from blood. The subset is: CD45RA+ positively selected. The CDR3 here is CASSPRASQNTGELFF. The CDR3 DNA reads TGTGCCAGCAGCCCGAGGGCTAGCCAGAACACCGGGGAGCTGTTTTTT.